Presented here are 28 T cell receptor beta chains from one specimen sequenced in a study of identical twins. TCRdb analysed the 5' RACE reads with MiXCR anew, one entry per CDR3 protein. The sample records under 300,000 distinct CDR3 sequences, over 12% being singletons. Sequenced material: memory (CD45RO+) T cells sorted from blood. These TCRs come from a woman between 18 and 29 years old in good health.

The chain joins TRBV12-3 or TRBV12-4 to TRBJ2-7; D uncertain. The CDR3 contains 12 residues. Trimming took off 2 bases at V and 4 bases at J, with 6 bases between the two ends. The CDR3 reads CASSLQEYEQYF. In DNA form, the CDR3 reads TGTGCCAGCAGTTTACAAGAATACGAGCAGTACTTC.

V usage is TRBV10-3 and J usage is TRBJ2-1; 14 bases map to TRBD2. The CDR3 consists of 17 residues. From germline, CDR1 is ENHRY and CDR2 SYGVKD. The J segment lost 6 bases and the V segment lost 5 bases, leaving 9 bases of the junction unmatched. The CDR3 DNA reads TGTGCCATCAGTCCCGGGACTAGCGGGGGCCGGGGCAATGAGCAGTTCTTC. It yields the protein CAISPGTSGGRGNEQFF.

V and J are TRBV5-6 and TRBJ1-2; D is unresolved. The length of the CDR3 is 15 residues. Trimming left V 0 bases short and J 7 bases short, with 16 bases between. CDR1 SGHDT and CDR2 YYEEEE come from the germline V gene. DNA for the CDR3: TGTGCCAGCAGCTTGGGTCCCGAGACCCGTAGTGGCTACACCTTC. Translating gives CASSLGPETRSGYTF.

The rearrangement joins TRBV12-3 or TRBV12-4 to TRBJ2-1; TRBD2 matches 9 bases. After removal of 5 bases from V and 1 base from J, the junction contained 12 bases not matched to a gene. The CDR3 contains 18 residues. CDR3 loop: CASSPPIAGDASYNEQFF. In nucleotides, the CDR3 is TGTGCCAGCAGTCCCCCAATAGCGGGAGATGCGTCCTACAATGAGCAGTTCTTC.

This clonotype has ten or more counts. The chain couples TRBV5-1 to TRBJ2-3; 10 bases line up with TRBD2. CDR3 size: 17 residues. V lost 0 bases to trimming and J lost 0 bases; unmatched junction nucleotides: 4. Germline values: CDR1 SGHRS, CDR2 YFSETQ. The CDR3 DNA follows: TGCGCCAGCAGCTTGGAACTAGCGGGGTCTAGCACAGATACGCAGTATTTT. As protein: CASSLELAGSSTDTQYF.

In its sample, this clonotype was seen many times. The genes are TRBV2 and TRBJ2-4; 10 positions match TRBD2. Germline V lookup: CDR1 SNHLY, CDR2 FYNNEI. The CDR3 extends over 16 amino acids. The V and J ends lost 6 bases and 4 bases, in that order; junction bases with no gene match: 9. The CDR3 reads CASRLAGYEGKNIQYF. CDR3 coding DNA: TGTGCCAGCAGACTAGCGGGGTATGAGGGGAAAAACATTCAGTACTTC.

This clonotype was observed a few times. V is TRBV5-1 and J is TRBJ1-1; TRBD1 matches at 7 bases. The CDR3 loop spans 14 amino acids. The germline gives CDR1 SGHRS, CDR2 YFSETQ. The J segment lost 3 bases and the V segment lost 2 bases, leaving 4 bases of the junction unmatched. Here the CDR3 DNA reads TGCGCCAGCAGCTTCACAGGGGTCTACACTGAAGCTTTCTTT. It translates to CASSFTGVYTEAFF.

The chain uses TRBV11-2 and TRBJ2-5, with a tentative D call TRBD2 (6 bases). This CDR3 spans 17 amino acids. Trimming took 1 base from V and 2 from J, leaving 17 bases between them. In germline, CDR1 is SGHAT, CDR2 FQNNGV. DNA of the CDR3: TGTGCCAGCAGCTTAGGGGTGGGAGGCGTCCTACAAGAGACCCAGTACTTC. Its translation is CASSLGVGGVLQETQYF.

This chain joins TRBV4-2 and TRBJ2-1, with TRBD2 identical over 7 bases. The CDR3 consists of 15 residues. V was pared by 6 bases and J by 5 bases, with 10 bases of the junction left unmatched. Germline V gene data show CDR1 as LGHNA and CDR2 as YNFKEQ. CDR3: CASSRTGTIDNEQFF. CDR3 nucleotides: TGTGCCAGCAGTCGGACCGGGACTATAGACAATGAGCAGTTCTTC.

This clonotype was detected a few times. The CDR3 nucleotides read TGTGCCACCTCTCGGGTCTCCTACGAGCAGTACTTC. Protein product: CATSRVSYEQYF. The chain is built from TRBV24-1 and TRBJ2-7; D call uncertain. This CDR3 comprises 12 residues. Between the trimmed V and J ends, which lost 9 bases and 0 bases, there was a span of 8 bases. Germline CDR1 is KGHDR and CDR2 is SFDVKD.

The chain is built from TRBV29-1 and TRBJ2-5; 9 bases are a match to TRBD1. Germline trimming cut 7 bases from V and 2 bases from J; bases unmatched to any gene: 8. The CDR3 is 14 residues long. Germline assignment: CDR1 SQVTM and CDR2 ANQGSEA. The CDR3 nucleotides read TGCAGCGGTCTCCGGGACAGGGTACAAGAGACCCAGTACTTC. It is translated as CSGLRDRVQETQYF.

This clonotype was observed many times. The chain recombines TRBV3-1 with TRBJ2-7; 8 bases align to TRBD1. This CDR3 comprises 16 residues. Germline loops: CDR1 LGHDT, CDR2 YNNKEL (reference sequence). Trimming took 7 bases from V and 3 from J; bases not matched to a gene: 14. CDR3 sequence (DNA): TGTGCCAGCACCTCAAGTGGACAGGGTAAGAGCTACGAGCAGTACTTC. Its translation is CASTSSGQGKSYEQYF.

This clonotype came up a few times. V gene TRBV10-2 combines with J gene TRBJ2-7; 9 positions agree with TRBD2. Germline V gene data show CDR1 as WSHSY and CDR2 as SAAADI. The CDR3 sequence is 17 residues long. Trimming cost V 4 bases and J 3 bases; bases outside gene matches: 13. DNA of the CDR3: TGCGCCAGCAGTGGCGGTAGCGGGAGCGCCAGTGGCTACGAGCAGTACTTC. Translation: CASSGGSGSASGYEQYF.

This clonotype was counted at least ten times. The CDR3 protein is CASSRTAEGEGYTF. CDR3 sequence (DNA): TGCGCCAGCAGCCGGACAGCCGAGGGAGAAGGCTACACCTTC. The rearrangement uses TRBV5-1 and TRBJ1-2; D perhaps matches TRBD1 (6 bases). CDR3 length: 14 amino acids. Germline V gene data show CDR1 as SGHRS and CDR2 as YFSETQ. The V end lost 4 bases, the J end lost 8 bases, and 18 bases lay between the germline ends. The full variable domain, in which reference TRBV5-1 and TRBJ1-2 provide the parts outside the CDR3, is KAGVTQTPRYLIKTRGQQVTLSCSPISGHRSVSWYQQTPGQGLQFLFEYFSETQRNKGNFPGRFSGRQFSNSRSEMNVSTLELGDSALYLCASSRTAEGEGYTFGSGTRLTVV.

This chain uses TRBV5-1 with TRBJ1-2; D unresolved. V was clipped by 2 bases and J by 0 bases, with 8 bases between them. The CDR3 runs 14 residues. In germline, CDR1 is SGHRS, CDR2 YFSETQ. The CDR3 reads CASSFTTTNYGYTF. Here the CDR3 DNA reads TGCGCCAGCAGCTTTACAACAACTAACTATGGCTACACCTTC.

This clonotype was recorded a few times. The genes are TRBV5-5 and TRBJ1-2, with 8 bases aligning to TRBD1. The germline gives CDR1 SGHKS, CDR2 YYEKEE (reference sequence). V shed 4 bases, J shed 5 bases, and the junction held 7 bases outside the gene matches. CDR3 size: 14 residues. As DNA, the CDR3 is TGTGCCAGCAGCCCCATTGACAGGGGATATGGCTACACCTTC. Translation: CASSPIDRGYGYTF.

This chain connects TRBV20-1 to TRBJ1-5, with 7 positions matching TRBD1. CDR3 length equals 14 residues. The J segment lost 7 bases and the V segment lost 0 bases, leaving 6 bases of the junction unmatched. The germline V gene encodes CDR1 DFQATT and CDR2 SNEGSKA (reference sequence). The chain's CDR3 is CSARDPRGGQPQHF. For the CDR3, the DNA is TGCAGTGCTAGAGATCCAAGAGGGGGCCAGCCCCAGCATTTT.

The chain links TRBV20-1 to TRBJ2-7, with D maybe TRBD2 (6 bases). V was cut by 2 bases and J by 0 bases, with 8 bases left in between. CDR1 and CDR2 (germline): DFQATT, SNEGSKA (reference sequence). The CDR3 is 13 amino acids. CDR3 loop: CSARIGSSYEQYF. In DNA, the CDR3 is TGCAGTGCTAGAATCGGGAGCTCCTACGAGCAGTACTTC.

V usage is TRBV4-3 and J usage is TRBJ2-7; TRBD1 agrees at 9 bases. The germline V gene has CDR1 LGHNA and CDR2 YSLEER. J lost 4 bases, V lost 4 bases, and 14 bases had no gene match. The CDR3 totals 17 residues. In DNA, the CDR3 is TGCGCCAGCAGCCCGGGACAGGGAAAAAGCTTTAGGTACGAGCAGTACTTC. Translated, it gives CASSPGQGKSFRYEQYF.

This clonotype was found a few times. J is TRBJ2-7 and V is TRBV7-9; D gene uncertain. Between the trimmed V and J ends, which lost 2 bases and 7 bases, there was a span of 6 bases. Germline assignment: CDR1 SEHNR and CDR2 FQNEAQ (reference sequence). CDR3 length equals 11 residues. The chain's CDR3 is CASSLSREQYF. The CDR3 DNA reads as TGTGCCAGCAGCTTATCACGGGAGCAGTACTTC.

This clonotype was observed at least ten times. This chain connects TRBV7-2 to TRBJ1-5; no reliable D call. The CDR3 covers 14 residues. The ends were cut back, 3 bases at V and 6 bases at J, with 12 bases in the middle. Germline loops: CDR1 SGHTA, CDR2 FQGNSA. The CDR3 region is CASSFPEEGQPQHF. The CDR3 nucleotides read TGTGCCAGCAGCTTCCCAGAAGAAGGTCAGCCCCAGCATTTT.

The chain carries TRBV7-9 and TRBJ2-5; TRBD2 is a possible D gene (5 bases). CDR1 is SEHNR, CDR2 FQNEAQ, per germline (reference sequence). With 1 base removed from V and 4 bases from J, the gap between germline ends came to 13 bases. The CDR3 has 15 residues. DNA for the CDR3: TGTGCCAGCAGCTTAGGTCTAGCCGCCGCAGAGACCCAGTACTTC. It is translated as CASSLGLAAAETQYF.

This clonotype was picked up a small number of times. The V call is TRBV20-1, the J call TRBJ1-2; D may be TRBD1 (5 bases). The V end lost 5 bases, the J end lost 5 bases, and 18 bases lay between the germline ends. Looked up from germline, CDR1 is DFQATT and CDR2 is SNEGSKA (reference sequence). The CDR3 covers 14 residues. The CDR3 nucleotides read TGCAGTGCTGTCCGGGACCTAACTGGGTATGGCTACACCTTC. Encoded protein: CSAVRDLTGYGYTF.

In its sample, this clonotype was seen many times. The chain has TRBV5-1 and TRBJ2-3, with unresolved D. This CDR3 spans 11 amino acids. Germline V CDR1 and CDR2: SGHRS, YFSETQ. V lost 5 bases and J lost 3, with 4 bases in between. The CDR3 nucleotides are TGCGCCAGCAGGGAAACAGATACGCAGTATTTT. Its translation is CASRETDTQYF.

The chain uses TRBV7-9 and TRBJ1-2; D perhaps matches TRBD1 (5 bases). Trimming cost V 5 bases and J 4 bases, with 17 bases left between them. Germline CDR1 and CDR2: SEHNR and FQNEAQ (reference sequence). CDR3 length: 15 amino acids. CDR3 residues: CASSPGALRAYGYTF. CDR3 bases: TGTGCCAGCAGCCCCGGGGCCCTCCGCGCCTATGGCTACACCTTC.

This clonotype was counted at least ten times. The chain combines TRBV5-1 with TRBJ2-1, with D possibly being TRBD2 (5 bases). Trimming left V 3 bases short and J 13 bases short, with 14 bases between. Germline V gene sequence: CDR1 SGHRS, CDR2 YFSETQ. The CDR3 runs to 12 residues. The CDR3 DNA reads as TGCGCCAGCAGCTCCGAGGGTCATGGACAGTTCTTC. Translation: CASSSEGHGQFF.

The chain joins TRBV20-1 to TRBJ2-3; 11 bases line up with TRBD2. Trimming removed 4 bases from V and 0 bases from J; junction bases left unmatched: 9. The CDR3 contains 17 residues. The germline gives CDR1 DFQATT, CDR2 SNEGSKA (reference sequence). The CDR3 nucleotides read TGCAGTGCTACTCGTTCTAGCGGGAGGACAAGCACAGATACGCAGTATTTT. The encoded protein is CSATRSSGRTSTDTQYF.

This rearrangement joins TRBV11-2 to TRBJ2-3; D might be TRBD2 (6 bases). The V end was cut by 3 bases, the J end by 3 bases, with 16 bases between. CDR3 length equals 16 residues. CDR1 and CDR2 (germline): SGHAT, FQNNGV. The CDR3 DNA is TGTGCCAGCAGCTTTTTCGGGACTGGAACTACAGATACGCAGTATTTT. This encodes CASSFFGTGTTDTQYF.